The sequence of this T cell receptor beta chain was determined in a study of cytomegalovirus exposure and HLA in healthy donors. For the study at large: An analysis done earlier identified more than 100 million unique TCR beta sequences from 190 million or so T cells. A preliminary data release comprised roughly 85 million unique TCRs obtained from HLA-typed donors.

This clone appeared once. Its antigen remains unknown. The junction shows a germline mismatch at one end, possibly a read error. The study, taken as a whole, reports: Earlier findings revealed that most TCR beta V segments proved productive either about 87% or about 30% of the time. Roughly uniform sequencing depth across donors was assumed, possibly incorrectly.

Germline CDR1 reads MDHEN; CDR2 reads SYDVKM. This CDR3 is built from 13 residues. Primers for the PCR totalled 60 Vbeta and 13 Jbeta. Sequencing used immunoSEQ multiplex PCR; TCRdb keeps in-frame clones, though not all of them. Here the sample spans some 92,000 clones, under 85% being singletons. V usage is TRBV28 and J usage is TRBJ1-5, with D maybe TRBD1 (5 bases). The source material was PBMCs. The source of this sequence is a man younger than 30 in good health and CMV-seropositive. The CDR3 protein is CASSLSGVQTQHF. The CDR3 region has the DNA TGTGCCAGCAGTTTATCGGGGGTTCAGACCCAGCATTTT.